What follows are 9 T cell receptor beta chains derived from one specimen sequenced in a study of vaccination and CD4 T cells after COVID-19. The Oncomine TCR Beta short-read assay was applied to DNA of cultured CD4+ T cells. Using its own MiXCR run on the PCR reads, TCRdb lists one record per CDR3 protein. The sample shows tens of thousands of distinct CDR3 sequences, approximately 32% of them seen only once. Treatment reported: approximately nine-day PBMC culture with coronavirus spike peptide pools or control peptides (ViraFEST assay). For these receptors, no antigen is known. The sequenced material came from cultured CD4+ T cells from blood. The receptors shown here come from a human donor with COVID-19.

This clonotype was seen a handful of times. CDR3 in DNA: TGTGCCAGCAGTTACTCGAGGACGGGGATGGGCCTTGGTTCACCCCTCCACTTT. Translated, it gives CASSYSRTGMGLGSPLHF. The chain links TRBV6-5 to TRBJ1-6; D unresolved. Germline loops: CDR1 MNHEY, CDR2 SVGAGI. The V gene lost 0 bases and the J gene lost 9 bases, with 21 bases spanning the gap. This CDR3 contains 18 residues.

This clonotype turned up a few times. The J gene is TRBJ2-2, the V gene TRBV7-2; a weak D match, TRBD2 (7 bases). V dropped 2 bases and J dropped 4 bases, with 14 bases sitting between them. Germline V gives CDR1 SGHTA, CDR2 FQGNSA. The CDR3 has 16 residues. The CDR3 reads CASSLNWGGTTGELFF. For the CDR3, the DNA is TGTGCCAGCAGCTTAAACTGGGGGGGCACCACCGGGGAGCTGTTTTTT.

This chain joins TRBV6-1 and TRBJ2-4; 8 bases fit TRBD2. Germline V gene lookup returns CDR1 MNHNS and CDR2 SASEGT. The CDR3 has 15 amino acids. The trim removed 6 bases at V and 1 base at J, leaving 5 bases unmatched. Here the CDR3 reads CASRVRLAAKNIQYF. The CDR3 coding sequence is TGTGCCAGCAGGGTACGACTAGCGGCCAAAAACATTCAGTACTTC.

In nucleotides, the CDR3 is TGTGCCAGCAGCTTGAAGTTTAGGGTTGACACTGAAGCTTTCTTT. It codes for CASSLKFRVDTEAFF. The chain is built from TRBV5-8 and TRBJ1-1; D gene uncertain. The V end lost 1 base, the J end lost 3 bases, and 13 bases lay between the germline ends. The CDR3 consists of 15 residues. CDR1 and CDR2 (germline): SGHTS, YDEGEE. Looking up the rest from reference TRBV5-8 and TRBJ1-1 gives the full variable domain: EAGVTQSPTHLIKTRGQQATLRCSPISGHTSVYWYQQALGLGLQFLLWYDEGEERNRGNFPPRFSGRQFPNYSSELNVNALELEDSALYLCASSLKFRVDTEAFFGQGTRLTVV.

CDR3 coding DNA: TGTGCCAGCTCCGGACAGGAGAATTCACCCCTCCACTTT. It specifies CASSGQENSPLHF. The chain employs TRBV7-2 and TRBJ1-6; TRBD1 agrees at 7 bases. The CDR3 contains 13 residues. The trim removed 8 bases at V and 7 bases at J, leaving 5 bases unmatched. Germline assignment: CDR1 SGHTA and CDR2 FQGNSA.

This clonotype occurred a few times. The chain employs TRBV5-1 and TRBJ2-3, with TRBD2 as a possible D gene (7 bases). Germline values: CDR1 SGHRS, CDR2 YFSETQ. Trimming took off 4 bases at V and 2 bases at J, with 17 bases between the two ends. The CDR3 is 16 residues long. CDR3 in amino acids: CASSPSGGGNTDTQYF. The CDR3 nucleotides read TGCGCCAGCAGCCCTTCCGGCGGGGGCAACACAGATACGCAGTATTTT.

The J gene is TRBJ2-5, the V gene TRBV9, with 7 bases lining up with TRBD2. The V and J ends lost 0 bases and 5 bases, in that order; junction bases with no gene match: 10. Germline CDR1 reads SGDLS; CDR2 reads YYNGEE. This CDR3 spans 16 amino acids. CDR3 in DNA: TGTGCCAGCAGCGTAGATTGGGGGGGGACCGGGGAGACCCAGTACTTC. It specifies CASSVDWGGTGETQYF.

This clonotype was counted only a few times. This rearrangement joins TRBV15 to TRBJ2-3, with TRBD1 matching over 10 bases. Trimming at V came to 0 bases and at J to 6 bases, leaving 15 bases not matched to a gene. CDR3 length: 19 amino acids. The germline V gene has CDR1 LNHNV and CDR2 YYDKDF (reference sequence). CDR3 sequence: CATSRDLINIGQGVDTQYF. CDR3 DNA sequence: TGTGCCACCAGCAGAGACTTGATAAACATAGGACAGGGGGTGGATACGCAGTATTTT.

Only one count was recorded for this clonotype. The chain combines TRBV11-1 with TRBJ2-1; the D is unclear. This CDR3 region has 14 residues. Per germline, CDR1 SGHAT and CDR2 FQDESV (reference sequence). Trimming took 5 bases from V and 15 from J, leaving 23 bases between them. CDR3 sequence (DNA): TGTGCCAGCAGCCCCACAGCCCCCCTAGAGGTGGGGTTCTTC. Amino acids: CASSPTAPLEVGFF.